The 21 T cell receptor beta chains given below trace back to one sample, sequenced in a study of PD-1 blockade in mismatch repair-deficient tumors. Using immunoSEQ multiplex PCR, the repertoire was profiled, and TCRdb retains in-frame clones only, with some absent. The sample lists tens of thousands of clones; approximately 84% were seen once. This specimen was peripheral blood, taken 2 weeks after starting pembrolizumab. Every receptor here comes from an adult with mismatch repair-deficient cancer.

The J gene is TRBJ2-3, the V gene TRBV6-1, with no clear D. Germline CDR1 MNHNS, CDR2 SASEGT. V dropped 1 base and J dropped 2 bases, with 13 bases sitting between them. CDR3 length: 16 residues. The CDR3 protein is CASSEERQIYTDTQYF. The CDR3 DNA is TGTGCCAGCAGTGAAGAACGTCAGATTTACACAGATACGCAGTATTTT.

This rearrangement joins TRBV2 to TRBJ2-3; no definite D call. The V and J ends lost 8 bases and 1 base respectively, with 13 bases between them. Looked up from germline, CDR1 is SNHLY and CDR2 is FYNNEI. This CDR3 region has 14 residues. The CDR3 sequence: CASVVAQGTDTQYF. As DNA, the CDR3 is TGTGCCAGCGTAGTAGCTCAAGGCACAGATACGCAGTATTTT.

The chain employs TRBV25-1 and TRBJ2-7; weak D call: TRBD1 (5 bases). Trimming cost V 2 bases and J 2 bases, with 16 bases left between them. There are 16 residues in the CDR3. Germline V gene data show CDR1 as MGHDK and CDR2 as SYGVNS. The CDR3 is CASSEKIGAKPYEQYF. CDR3 DNA sequence: TGTGCCAGCAGTGAAAAAATAGGGGCTAAGCCCTACGAGCAGTACTTC.

In DNA, the CDR3 is TGTGCCAGCAGCTTGGGTCGAGGGATTGGAAACACCATATATTTT. This codes for CASSLGRGIGNTIYF. The rearrangement links TRBV5-8 to TRBJ1-3; D not resolved. Trimming shortened V by 0 bases and J by 3 bases, and 10 bases separated the two germline ends. This CDR3 spans 15 amino acids. Looked up from germline, CDR1 is SGHTS and CDR2 is YDEGEE.

V is TRBV10-1 and J is TRBJ2-7; D remains unclear. V gave up 6 bases and J gave up 0 bases, with 15 bases separating them. This CDR3 has 15 amino acids. Germline CDR1 WNHNN, CDR2 SYGVQD (reference sequence). CDR3 protein: CASRFLRHGSYEQYF. In DNA, the CDR3 is TGCGCCAGCAGGTTTCTACGGCACGGCTCCTACGAGCAGTACTTC.

The chain combines TRBV2 with TRBJ2-2, with D possibly matching TRBD2 (5 bases). This CDR3 spans 13 amino acids. V was trimmed by 7 bases and J by 4 bases, leaving 10 bases between them. From germline, CDR1 is SNHLY and CDR2 FYNNEI. Written as DNA, the CDR3 is TGTGCCAGCACTCTAGCAGCCACCGGGGAGCTGTTTTTT. This gives the protein CASTLAATGELFF.

V gene TRBV6-6 combines with J gene TRBJ1-4; D is ambiguous. This CDR3 is built from 15 residues. V lost 6 bases to trimming and J lost 0 bases, with 11 bases between them. Looked up from germline, CDR1 is MNHNY and CDR2 is SVGAGI (reference sequence). CDR3 loop: CASRTQVATNEKLFF. The CDR3 region has the DNA TGTGCCAGCAGAACCCAGGTTGCAACTAATGAAAAACTGTTTTTT.

V gene TRBV29-1 combines with J gene TRBJ2-1, with TRBD2 matching over 13 bases. Germline V gene sequence: CDR1 SQVTM, CDR2 ANQGSEA. Trimming took 7 bases from V and 2 from J; bases not matched to a gene: 5. This CDR3 has 15 residues. CDR3 region: CSGSGLAGPYNEQFF. Written as DNA, the CDR3 is TGCAGCGGATCGGGACTAGCGGGACCCTACAATGAGCAGTTCTTC.

V and J are TRBV5-1 and TRBJ2-7; maybe TRBD2 (6 bases). This CDR3 has 11 amino acids. Deletions cut 6 bases from V and 6 bases from J, with 10 bases between. Looked up from germline, CDR1 is SGHRS and CDR2 is YFSETQ. The CDR3 region has the DNA TGCGCCAGCAAGTTGGGGGGCGAGCAGTACTTC. Translation gives CASKLGGEQYF.

The chain carries TRBV27 and TRBJ2-3; 10 positions agree with TRBD2. From germline, CDR1 is MNHEY and CDR2 SMNVEV (reference sequence). The CDR3 is 17 amino acids. V lost 5 bases to trimming and J lost 4 bases; unmatched junction nucleotides: 12. The CDR3 region has the DNA TGTGCCAGCAGTGTCCTTTTAGCGGGAGGTTGGGCAGATACGCAGTATTTT. It yields the protein CASSVLLAGGWADTQYF.

The CDR3: CASSLGAFTGELFF. In DNA form, the CDR3 reads TGTGCCAGCAGCTTAGGGGCTTTCACCGGGGAGCTGTTTTTT. V gene TRBV7-9 combines with J gene TRBJ2-2; D ambiguous. The CDR3 covers 14 residues. Germline loops: CDR1 SEHNR, CDR2 FQNEAQ (reference sequence). V gave up 1 base and J gave up 4 bases, with 7 bases separating them.

This rearrangement joins TRBV30 to TRBJ1-5; TRBD1 agrees at 10 bases. Trimming removed 2 bases from V and 5 bases from J; junction bases left unmatched: 6. There are 15 residues in the CDR3. Germline V lookup: CDR1 GTSNPN, CDR2 SVGIG (reference sequence). In DNA, the CDR3 is TGTGCCTGGAGTCTAAGAGGGACAGGGGATCAGCCCCAGCATTTT. It translates to CAWSLRGTGDQPQHF.

The V and J genes are TRBV6-1 and TRBJ2-7; 7 bases line up with TRBD2. V dropped 6 bases and J dropped 5; count of bases not matched to a gene: 13. Germline V gene lookup returns CDR1 MNHNS and CDR2 SASEGT. CDR3 length: 15 residues. CDR3 DNA sequence: TGTGCCAGCAGGAAGCTACTAGCGTCGGGGGACGAGCAGTACTTC. Residues: CASRKLLASGDEQYF.

The chain uses TRBV19 and TRBJ2-7, with D perhaps TRBD2 (6 bases). Per germline, CDR1 LNHDA and CDR2 SQIVND (reference sequence). Trimming pared 3 bases from V and 3 bases from J, leaving 12 bases between. There are 14 residues in the CDR3. The CDR3 protein is CASSIAGTFYEQYF. The CDR3, as DNA: TGTGCCAGTAGTATTGCGGGGACGTTCTACGAGCAGTACTTC.

This clone was detected a few times. CDR3 nucleotides: TGTGCCAGCAGTAGCGGGAGCACAGATACGCAGTATTTT. Its translation: CASSSGSTDTQYF. The chain is built from TRBV6-4 and TRBJ2-3, with D possibly matching TRBD2 (6 bases). V was shortened by 5 bases and J by 0 bases, with 6 bases between the two germline ends. The CDR3 length is 13 residues. CDR1 is MRHNA, CDR2 SNTAGT, per germline.

This clone was counted a few times. The genes are TRBV30 and TRBJ1-1; 7 bases are a match to TRBD1. CDR3 size: 13 residues. Germline lookup yields CDR1 GTSNPN and CDR2 SVGIG (reference sequence). V lost 3 bases, J lost 0 bases, and 1 base stayed unmatched. The CDR3 sequence: CAWRDRVNTEAFF. CDR3 bases: TGTGCCTGGAGAGACAGGGTGAACACTGAAGCTTTCTTT. Complete variable domain (other parts from reference TRBV30 and TRBJ1-1): SQTIHQWPATLVQPVGSPLSLECTVEGTSNPNLYWYRQAAGRGLQLLFYSVGIGQISSEVPQNLSASRPQDRQFILSSKKLLLSDSGFYLCAWRDRVNTEAFFGQGTRLTVV.

The chain recombines TRBV7-9 with TRBJ2-3; tentative D call: TRBD2 (5 bases). Germline V CDR1 and CDR2: SEHNR, FQNEAQ (reference sequence). The CDR3 is made up of 14 amino acids. The germline V and J ends were trimmed by 4 bases and 0 bases, with 8 bases remaining between them. The CDR3 region is CASSSPGSTDTQYF. Here the CDR3 DNA reads TGTGCCAGCAGCTCCCCGGGGAGCACAGATACGCAGTATTTT.

This chain links TRBV12-5 with TRBJ2-2; 10 bases match TRBD2. There are 19 residues in the CDR3. Germline CDR1 and CDR2: LGHNT and FRNRAP. V dropped 0 bases and J dropped 5; count of bases not matched to a gene: 12. CDR3 nucleotide sequence: TGTGCTAGTGGTTTGGTATTCGGAGCGGGAGGGCCAGGGACCGGGGAGCTGTTTTTT. This codes for CASGLVFGAGGPGTGELFF.

The chain uses TRBV4-1 and TRBJ2-7; no definite D call. The CDR3 is 14 amino acids. In germline, CDR1 is MGHRA, CDR2 YSYEKL. V dropped 4 bases and J dropped 5 bases, with 15 bases sitting between them. CDR3 nucleotides: TGCGCCAGCAGCCGGCCGGGCGGATACCACGAGCAGTACTTC. It is translated as CASSRPGGYHEQYF.

The chain has TRBV10-3 and TRBJ2-1, with 7 bases lining up with TRBD1. The CDR3 has 12 amino acids. The germline V gene has CDR1 ENHRY and CDR2 SYGVKD. V lost 11 bases, J lost 7 bases, and 8 bases stayed unmatched. CDR3 sequence reads: CASTGVMNEQFF. In DNA form, the CDR3 reads TGTGCCTCCACAGGGGTCATGAATGAGCAGTTCTTC.

This clone has just one count. The junction departs from the called germline gene at one end, perhaps through a read error. Other DNA sequences from this sample encode an identical CDR3 as well. This chain connects TRBV6-6 to TRBJ1-1; no definite D call. The CDR3 sequence is 15 residues long. Per the germline V gene, CDR1 is MNHNY and CDR2 is SVGAGI (reference sequence). CDR3 loop: CASSPRGGMNTEAFF. In nucleotides, the CDR3 is TGTGCCAGCAGCCCTCGTGGAGGCATGAACACCGAAGCTTTCTTT.